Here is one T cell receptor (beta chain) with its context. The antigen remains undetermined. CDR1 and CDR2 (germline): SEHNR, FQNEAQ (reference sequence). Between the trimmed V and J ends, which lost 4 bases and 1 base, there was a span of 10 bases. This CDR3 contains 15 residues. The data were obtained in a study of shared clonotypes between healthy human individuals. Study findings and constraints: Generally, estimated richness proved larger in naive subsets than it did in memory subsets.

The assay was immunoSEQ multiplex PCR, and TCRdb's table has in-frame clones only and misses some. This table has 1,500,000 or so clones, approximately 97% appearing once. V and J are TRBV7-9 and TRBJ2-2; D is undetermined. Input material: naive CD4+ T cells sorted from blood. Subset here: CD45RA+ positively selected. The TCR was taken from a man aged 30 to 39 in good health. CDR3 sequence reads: CASSYLPGNTGELFF. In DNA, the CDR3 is TGTGCCAGCAGCTATCTCCCGGGGAACACCGGGGAGCTGTTTTTT.